Below are 7 T cell receptor beta chains sequenced from a single sample in a study of blood T cells in healthy people across ages. A second PCR, run for about 7 to 11 cycles, used a sample-barcoded 5' primer plus a J-beta primer mix. TCRdb recomputed calls from the 5' RACE reads with MiXCR, one row per CDR3 protein. The sample yields 650,000 to 1,000,000 distinct CDR3 sequences, roughly 34% seen once. The specimen sequenced was blood. Receptor source: a man younger than 35 in good health.

The chain joins TRBV5-5 to TRBJ2-1, with 11 positions matching TRBD2. In germline, CDR1 is SGHKS, CDR2 YYEKEE (reference sequence). The CDR3 is made up of 17 amino acids. V shed 4 bases and J 7 bases; nucleotides not matched to a gene: 13. The CDR3 sequence is CASSGAVAGGPTNEQFF. DNA for the CDR3: TGTGCCAGCAGCGGGGCGGTAGCGGGGGGGCCAACGAATGAGCAGTTCTTC. Filled out from reference TRBV5-5 and TRBJ2-1, the complete variable domain reads DAGVTQSPTHLIKTRGQQVTLRCSPISGHKSVSWYQQVLGQGPQFIFQYYEKEERGRGNFPDRFSARQFPNYSSELNVNALLLGDSALYLCASSGAVAGGPTNEQFFGPGTRLTVL.

The J gene is TRBJ2-1, the V gene TRBV6-2 or TRBV6-3; 7 bases match TRBD1. The V gene end was trimmed by 4 bases and the J gene end by 4 bases; junction bases not matched to a gene: 7. This CDR3 spans 15 amino acids. Germline values: CDR1 MNHEY, CDR2 SVGEGT. The CDR3 protein is CASSLGTVEYNEQFF. In nucleotides, the CDR3 is TGTGCCAGCAGTTTAGGGACAGTTGAGTACAATGAGCAGTTCTTC.

There are a few counts of this clonotype. The chain recombines TRBV30 with TRBJ1-5; 7 nucleotides agree with TRBD1. J lost 3 bases, V lost 3 bases, and 8 bases had no gene match. Looked up from germline, CDR1 is GTSNPN and CDR2 is SVGIG (reference sequence). The CDR3 runs to 15 residues. The CDR3: CAWRRPQGFNQPQHF. For the CDR3, the DNA is TGTGCCTGGAGAAGACCACAGGGGTTCAATCAGCCCCAGCATTTT. Filled out from reference TRBV30 and TRBJ1-5, the complete variable domain reads SQTIHQWPATLVQPVGSPLSLECTVEGTSNPNLYWYRQAAGRGLQLLFYSVGIGQISSEVPQNLSASRPQDRQFILSSKKLLLSDSGFYLCAWRRPQGFNQPQHFGDGTRLSIL.

The chain employs TRBV7-2 and TRBJ2-7, with D possibly matching TRBD2 (6 bases). This CDR3 is built from 15 residues. Germline CDR1 and CDR2: SGHTA and FQGNSA. Deletions cut 2 bases from V and 0 bases from J, with 11 bases between. The CDR3 loop reads CASSLMGGDSYEQYF. The CDR3 DNA reads as TGTGCCAGCAGCTTAATGGGCGGGGACTCCTACGAGCAGTACTTC.

In this sample, this clonotype turned up a few times. The chain couples TRBV7-2 to TRBJ2-1, with 12 bases aligning to TRBD2. The CDR3 spans 18 residues. The V and J ends lost 0 bases and 2 bases, in that order; junction bases with no gene match: 5. The germline V gene encodes CDR1 SGHTA and CDR2 FQGNSA. CDR3 residues: CASSLAASGGATYNEQFF. For the CDR3, the DNA is TGTGCCAGCAGCTTAGCGGCTAGCGGGGGGGCTACCTACAATGAGCAGTTCTTC.

The genes are TRBV11-2 and TRBJ1-2; D gene unclear. The CDR3 contains 15 residues. V shed 5 bases and J shed 2 bases, with 15 bases lying between them. The germline V gene encodes CDR1 SGHAT and CDR2 FQNNGV. CDR3 bases: TGTGCCAGCAGCCGGGTTGGTTTGGGGAACTATGGCTACACCTTC. The encoded protein is CASSRVGLGNYGYTF.

The chain is built from TRBV6-5 and TRBJ2-5; the D gene is possibly TRBD1 (6 bases). Trimming took off 1 base at V and 1 base at J, with 25 bases between the two ends. Per the germline V gene, CDR1 is MNHEY and CDR2 is SVGAGI. The CDR3 covers 20 residues. Here the CDR3 DNA reads TGTGCCAGCAGTTACTATAACCACAAAGGACAGAGCGACCCCCAAGAGACCCAGTACTTC. As protein: CASSYYNHKGQSDPQETQYF.